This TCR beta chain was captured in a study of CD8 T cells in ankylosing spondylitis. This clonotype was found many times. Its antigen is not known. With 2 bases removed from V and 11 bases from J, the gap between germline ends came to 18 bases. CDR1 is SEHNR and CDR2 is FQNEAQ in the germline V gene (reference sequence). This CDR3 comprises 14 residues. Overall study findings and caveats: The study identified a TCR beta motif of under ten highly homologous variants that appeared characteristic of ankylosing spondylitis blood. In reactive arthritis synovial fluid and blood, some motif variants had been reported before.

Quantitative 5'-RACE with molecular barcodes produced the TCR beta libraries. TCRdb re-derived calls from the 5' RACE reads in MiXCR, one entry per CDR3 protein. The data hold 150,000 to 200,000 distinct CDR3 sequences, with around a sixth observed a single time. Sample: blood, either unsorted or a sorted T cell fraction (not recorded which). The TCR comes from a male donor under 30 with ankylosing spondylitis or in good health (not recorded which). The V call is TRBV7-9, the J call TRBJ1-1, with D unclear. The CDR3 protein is CASSLMAVGGSAFF. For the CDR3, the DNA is TGTGCCAGCAGCTTAATGGCGGTGGGAGGGTCGGCTTTCTTT.